This T cell receptor beta chain stems from a study of blood T cell repertoires in COVID-19. The V and J ends lost 5 bases and 4 bases, in that order; junction bases with no gene match: 8. The germline V gene encodes CDR1 SGHTA and CDR2 FQGNSA. The CDR3 covers 16 residues. Study processing details: Reference gene primer amplification in the assay estimated nucleated cell counts. Using immunoSEQ multiplex PCR, the repertoire was profiled, and TCRdb retains in-frame clones only, with some absent. From that table come the V and J calls and clone size; the DNA was used to work out D and trimming. The sample shows over 150,000 clones, around nine tenths of them seen only once.

Sequencing was done on a sample of peripheral blood. This sequence joins TRBV7-2 and TRBJ2-2, with 9 positions matching TRBD1. This clonotype originated in a woman aged 18-29 years who had recovered from COVID-19. The CDR3 region has the DNA TGTGCCAGCAGCATACCGGGACAGGGTCTCACCGGGGAGCTGTTTTTT. The encoded protein is CASSIPGQGLTGELFF.